One and the same sample provided the 17 T cell receptor beta chains below, sequenced in a study of T cell responses to AZD1222 COVID-19 vaccine. Data came from immunoSEQ multiplex PCR; TCRdb stores just in-frame clones and leaves some out. Among about 110,000 clones listed, 70% to 90% were seen once. Sequenced here: peripheral blood, sampled 28 days after the second AZD1222 dose. The origin of the receptors is an adult who received the AZD1222 COVID-19 vaccine.

The chain recombines TRBV7-2 with TRBJ1-3; possibly TRBD1 for D (6 bases). V lost 2 bases and J 4 bases, leaving 18 bases between the germline ends. The CDR3 covers 17 residues. Per germline, CDR1 SGHTA and CDR2 FQGNSA. CDR3 coding DNA: TGTGCCAGCAGCTTACAGGGTACGGGGGCTGGAGGAAACACCATATATTTT. Its protein product is CASSLQGTGAGGNTIYF.

V and J are TRBV6-5 and TRBJ2-7; 8 bases line up with TRBD2. The CDR3 spans 15 residues. The trim removed 2 bases at V and 5 bases at J, leaving 8 bases unmatched. Germline V gene data show CDR1 as MNHEY and CDR2 as SVGAGI. The CDR3, as DNA: TGTGCCAGCAGTTACCTGCGGGGGGTCCAAGACGAGCAGTACTTC. The encoded protein is CASSYLRGVQDEQYF.

The chain couples TRBV3-1 (or the pseudogene TRBV3-2) to TRBJ2-7; D is perhaps TRBD1 (6 bases). This CDR3 has 16 amino acids. With 4 bases removed from V and 1 base from J, the gap between germline ends came to 17 bases. CDR1 LGHDT and CDR2 YNNKEL come from the germline V gene (reference sequence). The CDR3 protein is CASSPNHLRGSYEQYF. The CDR3 DNA reads TGTGCCAGCAGCCCCAACCATCTCAGGGGATCCTACGAGCAGTACTTC.

The chain joins TRBV19 to TRBJ1-1; TRBD1 is a possible D gene (5 bases). CDR3 size: 13 residues. CDR1 is LNHDA, CDR2 SQIVND, per germline (reference sequence). Deletions cut 3 bases from V and 6 bases from J, with 11 bases between. The CDR3 sequence: CASSIFEGSEAFF. CDR3 bases: TGTGCCAGTAGTATTTTTGAGGGGTCTGAAGCTTTCTTT.

The V gene is TRBV3-1 (or the pseudogene TRBV3-2), the J gene TRBJ1-6, with 7 nucleotides matching TRBD1. CDR3 length: 15 amino acids. Unmatched junction bases numbered 6, after V lost 4 bases and J lost 6 bases. Per the germline V gene, CDR1 is LGHDT and CDR2 is YNNKEL (reference sequence). CDR3 region: CASSPTGQVNSPLHF. CDR3 nucleotides: TGTGCCAGCAGCCCTACCGGACAGGTTAATTCACCCCTCCACTTT.

The rearrangement joins TRBV9 to TRBJ2-7, with D maybe TRBD1 (5 bases). V lost 0 bases and J lost 0, with 13 bases in between. Germline V gene data show CDR1 as SGDLS and CDR2 as YYNGEE. The length of the CDR3 is 16 residues. CDR3 in amino acids: CASSVGEGVSSYEQYF. The CDR3, as DNA: TGTGCCAGCAGCGTAGGGGAAGGGGTCAGCTCCTACGAGCAGTACTTC.

The chain recombines TRBV27 with TRBJ1-2, with TRBD1 identical over 9 bases. CDR3 size: 17 residues. The J segment lost 3 bases and the V segment lost 5 bases, leaving 13 bases of the junction unmatched. The germline V gene encodes CDR1 MNHEY and CDR2 SMNVEV (reference sequence). The DNA of the CDR3 is TGTGCCAGCAGTCCTGACCTCCGGGGGACAGGGTACTATGGCTACACCTTC. Translated: CASSPDLRGTGYYGYTF.

CDR3 region: CASSTGQGLQETQYF. CDR3 DNA sequence: TGTGCCAGTAGTACCGGACAGGGCCTTCAAGAGACCCAGTACTTC. The chain combines TRBV19 with TRBJ2-5; 8 bases are shared with TRBD1. The CDR3 length is 15 residues. Per germline, CDR1 LNHDA and CDR2 SQIVND (reference sequence). V lost 4 bases to trimming and J lost 2 bases; unmatched junction nucleotides: 6.

This clone was observed once. This chain uses TRBV3-1 (or the pseudogene TRBV3-2) with TRBJ1-1; no firm D call. Germline loops: CDR1 LGHDT, CDR2 YNNKEL (reference sequence). The CDR3 extends over 12 amino acids. V was cut by 1 base and J by 7 bases, with 7 bases left in between. The CDR3 DNA reads TGTGCCAGCAGCCAAGCCGATCATGAAGCTTTCTTT. Protein product: CASSQADHEAFF.

This chain links TRBV7-9 with TRBJ2-7, with 7 bases aligning to TRBD1. CDR3 size: 15 residues. V trimming: 1 base; J trimming: 0 bases; junction bases outside the gene matches: 3. The germline V gene has CDR1 SEHNR and CDR2 FQNEAQ (reference sequence). Here the CDR3 DNA reads TGTGCCAGCAGCTTAGTGGGACAGAGCTCCTACGAGCAGTACTTC. Amino acid sequence: CASSLVGQSSYEQYF.

This rearrangement joins TRBV27 to TRBJ1-5; no clear D. V lost 1 base and J 5 bases, leaving 9 bases between the germline ends. The CDR3 has 14 amino acids. Per the germline V gene, CDR1 is MNHEY and CDR2 is SMNVEV (reference sequence). The CDR3 reads CASSLLNGYQPQHF. In DNA, the CDR3 is TGTGCCAGCAGTTTATTGAACGGGTATCAGCCCCAGCATTTT.

This rearrangement joins TRBV3-1 (or the pseudogene TRBV3-2) to TRBJ1-2; possibly TRBD1 for D (5 bases). V was trimmed by 6 bases and J by 2 bases, leaving 10 bases between them. The CDR3 loop spans 13 amino acids. Germline CDR1 reads LGHDT; CDR2 reads YNNKEL (reference sequence). The CDR3 here is CASRSGANYGYTF. As DNA, the CDR3 is TGTGCCAGCAGATCTGGGGCAAACTATGGCTACACCTTC.

The chain carries TRBV3-1 (or the pseudogene TRBV3-2) and TRBJ2-1; no reliable D call. The CDR3 sequence is 18 residues long. In germline, CDR1 is LGHDT, CDR2 YNNKEL (reference sequence). The germline V and J ends were trimmed by 1 base and 0 bases, with 16 bases remaining between them. The CDR3 DNA reads TGTGCCAGCAGCCAAGGTGGAAGGCGGCCGAGCTCCTACAATGAGCAGTTCTTC. It codes for CASSQGGRRPSSYNEQFF.

This clone was recorded only once. The V call is TRBV14, the J call TRBJ2-5; 9 positions agree with TRBD2. Per the germline V gene, CDR1 is SGHDN and CDR2 is FVKESK. V shed 10 bases and J 4 bases; nucleotides not matched to a gene: 13. The CDR3 sequence is 15 residues long. DNA of the CDR3: TGTGCCACCTCTTTCGCGGGGGGGCAGGGAGAGACCCAGTACTTC. Its protein is CATSFAGGQGETQYF.

With regard to this clone: Other DNA variants within this sample encode the same CDR3. V usage is TRBV5-1 and J usage is TRBJ2-7; 8 bases agree with TRBD1. The germline V gene encodes CDR1 SGHRS and CDR2 YFSETQ. The CDR3 has 14 residues. V trimming: 4 bases; J trimming: 3 bases; junction bases outside the gene matches: 6. CDR3 nucleotides: TGCGCCAGCAGCCTGGGGACAGGCGGCTACGAGCAGTACTTC. This sequence encodes CASSLGTGGYEQYF.

V usage is TRBV27 and J usage is TRBJ1-5; 7 bases align to TRBD1. The junction had 5 bases not matched to a gene; V was cut back by 5 bases and J by 7 bases. Germline CDR1 is MNHEY and CDR2 is SMNVEV (reference sequence). The CDR3 has 13 residues. The CDR3 reads CASSTHRGQPQHF. CDR3 in DNA: TGTGCCAGCAGTACTCACAGGGGACAGCCCCAGCATTTT.

The rearrangement uses TRBV19 and TRBJ1-2; D possibly corresponds to TRBD1 (5 bases). The germline V and J ends were trimmed by 6 bases and 4 bases, with 18 bases remaining between them. Germline CDR1 LNHDA, CDR2 SQIVND (reference sequence). The CDR3 sequence is 15 residues long. The CDR3 DNA reads TGTGCCAGTAGGCCGGTCGCGGGGCGAGGCTATGGCTACACCTTC. Protein sequence: CASRPVAGRGYGYTF.